In its sample, the clone carrying this T cell receptor (beta chain) was seen many times. Germline assignment: CDR1 SGHAT and CDR2 FQNNGV. Deletions cut 5 bases from V and 6 bases from J, with 13 bases between. The CDR3 spans 13 residues. For TCR beta, libraries came from iRepertoire HTBI primers and Arm-PCR of CDR3 regions. TCRdb used MiXCR to reprocess the multiplex PCR reads, holding one entry per CDR3 protein. The sample includes around 450,000 distinct CDR3 sequences, 20% to 25% seen only once; the top ten take roughly 6.9%. This sample was included in a study of regulatory T cells in long-lasting Graves disease. Time point described: persistent/refractory GD, antithyroid drugs over 5 years with positive TRAb. PBMC RNA served as the TCR library source.

The chain is built from TRBV11-2 and TRBJ1-1, with a weak D call TRBD1 (6 bases). The specimen comprised peripheral blood mononuclear cells (PBMCs), sampled when the disease was refractory, from a patient treated with antithyroid drugs. This TCR came from a female donor with Graves disease. CDR3 nucleotide sequence: TGTGCCAGCAGCGTAAATGGACAGTCTGAAGCTTTCTTT. Protein sequence: CASSVNGQSEAFF.